One sample yielded the 3 T cell receptor beta chains listed below, sequenced in a study of primary melanoma T cells and metastatic recurrence. Profiling relied on immunoSEQ multiplex PCR, and the TCRdb table lists in-frame clones only, not all of them. The sample consists of around 680 clones, about 90% of them appearing once. The sequenced sample consisted of melanoma tumor tissue. The receptors here all came from a human donor with melanoma.

J is TRBJ2-7 and V is TRBV19; 7 positions agree with TRBD2. V was pared by 6 bases and J by 0 bases, with 14 bases of the junction left unmatched. This CDR3 has 17 residues. Germline values: CDR1 LNHDA, CDR2 SQIVND (reference sequence). Here the CDR3 DNA reads TGTGCCAGTAGCCGTGGGAGACTAGCCCAGAGCTCCTACGAGCAGTACTTC. Translating it yields CASSRGRLAQSSYEQYF.

The genes are TRBV12-5 and TRBJ2-3; D call uncertain. The CDR3 is 12 amino acids. CDR1 LGHNT and CDR2 FRNRAP come from the germline V gene. CDR3 loop: CASYKPGDTQYF. The CDR3 region has the DNA TGTGCCAGCTACAAGCCCGGGGATACGCAGTATTTT.

V and J are TRBV18 and TRBJ2-3; 10 bases match TRBD2. V lost 4 bases and J lost 5; bases outside the gene matches: 3. CDR3 length: 14 residues. CDR1 and CDR2 from the germline V gene are KGHSH and LQKENI. The CDR3 DNA follows: TGTGCCAGCTCACGGAGCGGGAGGGGAGATACGCAGTATTTT. Protein product: CASSRSGRGDTQYF.